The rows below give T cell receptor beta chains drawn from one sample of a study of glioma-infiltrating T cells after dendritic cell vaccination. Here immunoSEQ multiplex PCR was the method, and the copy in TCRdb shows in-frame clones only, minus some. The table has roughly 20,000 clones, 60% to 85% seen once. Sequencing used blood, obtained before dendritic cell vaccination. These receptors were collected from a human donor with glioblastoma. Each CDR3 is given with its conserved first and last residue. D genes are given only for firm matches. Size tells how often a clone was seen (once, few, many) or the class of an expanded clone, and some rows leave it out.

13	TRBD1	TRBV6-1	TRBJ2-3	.	CAAGQGRTDTQYF
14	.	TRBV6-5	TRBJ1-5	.	CASRGLRTGQPQHF
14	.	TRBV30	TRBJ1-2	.	CAWRPPGWGGGYTF
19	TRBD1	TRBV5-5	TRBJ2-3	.	CASSLDWTGGLLGTDTQYF
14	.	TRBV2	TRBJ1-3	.	CASSEPSSGNTIYF
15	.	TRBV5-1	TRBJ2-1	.	CASSSGDHLLGEQFF
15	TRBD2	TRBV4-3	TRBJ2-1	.	CASSQASGRYNEQFF
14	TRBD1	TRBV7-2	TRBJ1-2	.	CASSGLQGEYGYTF
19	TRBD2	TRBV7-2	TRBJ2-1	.	CASSPRGLAGASSYNEQFF
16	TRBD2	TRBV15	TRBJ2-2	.	CATSGTSGVNTGELFF
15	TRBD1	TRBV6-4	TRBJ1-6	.	CASSDSWDRNSPLHF
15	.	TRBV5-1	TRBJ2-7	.	CASSLESGPHYEQYF
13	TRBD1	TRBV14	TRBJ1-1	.	CASSQYRGGEAFF
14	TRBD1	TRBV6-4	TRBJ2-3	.	CASSGTGGTDTQYF
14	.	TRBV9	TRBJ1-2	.	CASSPQGQMGGYTF
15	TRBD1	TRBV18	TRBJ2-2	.	CASSPDRGITGELFF
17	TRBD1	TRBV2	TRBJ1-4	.	CASSSGTAMATNEKLFF
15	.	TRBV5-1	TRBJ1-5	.	CASSLANEGNQPQHF
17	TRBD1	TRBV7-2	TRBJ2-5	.	CASSLGGVTGWVETQYF
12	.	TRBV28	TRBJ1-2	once	CASSLLRYGYTF
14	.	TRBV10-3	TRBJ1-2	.	CAISESGGAYGYTF
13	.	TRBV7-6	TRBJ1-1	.	CASSLAGGIEAFF
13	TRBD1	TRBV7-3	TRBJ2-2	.	CATGTGNTGELFF
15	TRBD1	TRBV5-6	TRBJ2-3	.	CASSSRTGATDTQYF
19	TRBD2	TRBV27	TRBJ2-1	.	CASSFGGLAGWSSYNEQFF
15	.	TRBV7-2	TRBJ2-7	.	CASSPGRDSPYEQYF
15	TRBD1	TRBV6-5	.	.	CASSYRPGQNYEQYF
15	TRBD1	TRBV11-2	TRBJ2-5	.	CASSLGTGGGETQYF
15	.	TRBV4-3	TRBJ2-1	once	CASSQETGVWGEQFF
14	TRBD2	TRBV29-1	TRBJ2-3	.	CSVRRGLVTDTQYF
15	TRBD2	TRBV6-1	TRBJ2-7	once	CASNIAGFSKDEQYF
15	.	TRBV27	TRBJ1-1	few	CASSLLGTVNTEAFF
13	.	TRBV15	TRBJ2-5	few	CATSRGGGETQYF
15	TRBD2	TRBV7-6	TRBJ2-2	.	CASSLLSGSTGELFF